The rows below give T cell receptor beta chains drawn from one sample of a study of CD8 T cells in ankylosing spondylitis. Using its own MiXCR run on the 5' RACE reads, TCRdb lists one record per CDR3 protein. The table includes about 800,000 distinct CDR3 sequences, approximately 10% detected once. Sequences were obtained from blood, either unsorted or a sorted T cell fraction (not recorded which). Source of these receptors: a male donor with ankylosing spondylitis. Both conserved end residues are part of each CDR3. A D gene is named only where the DNA matches it firmly. Rows may omit the clone size; those that give it use once, few, many or a size class.

>TRBV6-2/TRBV6-3|TRBD1|few|TRBJ1-2
CASRNVLFGTGNGYTF
TGTGCCAGCAGAAACGTCCTCTTCGGGACAGGGAATGGCTACACCTTC
>TRBV20-1|.|few|TRBJ1-4
CSAREVSSSNEKLFF
TGCAGTGCTAGAGAGGTCAGCTCCTCCAATGAAAAACTGTTTTTT
>TRBV7-2|TRBD1|.|TRBJ2-1
CASSLDGRGFNEQFF
TGTGCCAGCAGCTTAGACGGCAGGGGGTTTAATGAGCAGTTCTTC
>TRBV28|.|few|TRBJ1-5
CASSWGGQTQPQHF
TGTGCCAGCAGTTGGGGGGGACAAACACAGCCCCAGCATTTT
>TRBV9|.|.|TRBJ1-2
CASSVRPGGGYTF
TGTGCCAGCAGCGTAAGACCGGGAGGTGGCTACACCTTC
>TRBV11-2|.|many|TRBJ1-5
CASSLDGNTPQHF
TGTGCCAGCAGCTTAGACGGGAACACGCCCCAGCATTTT
>TRBV20-1|TRBD1|few|TRBJ1-1
CSARGRGYMNTEAFF
TGCAGTGCCAGGGGGAGGGGTTATATGAACACTGAAGCTTTCTTT
>TRBV20-1|.|few|TRBJ1-2
CSASTGEYTKGTF
TGCAGTGCTAGTACAGGAGAGTACACCAAGGGGACCTTC
>TRBV29-1|TRBD1|.|TRBJ2-3
CSAGGRAGWTDTQYF
TGCAGCGCAGGGGGCCGGGCAGGGTGGACAGATACGCAGTATTTT
>TRBV18|TRBD1|few|TRBJ1-5
CASSLTGYEGQPQHF
TGTGCCAGCTCACTGACAGGGTATGAGGGTCAGCCCCAGCATTTT
>TRBV28|TRBD1|many|TRBJ2-5
CASSPWTGDGTQYF
TGTGCCAGCAGTCCCTGGACAGGGGACGGAACCCAGTACTTC
>TRBV20-1|TRBD1|.|TRBJ2-7
CSAIDRGNYEQYF
TGCAGTGCTATAGACAGGGGTAACTACGAGCAGTACTTC
>TRBV28|.|.|TRBJ2-1
CASSLIRYEQFF
TGTGCCAGCAGTTTGATTAGGTATGAGCAGTTCTTC
>TRBV6-5|.|.|TRBJ1-6
CASSYRRGQNSPLHF
TGTGCCAGCAGTTACAGGCGGGGTCAGAATTCACCCCTCCACTTT
>TRBV27|TRBD1|.|TRBJ2-3
CASTTGTGFEDTQYF
TGTGCCAGTACAACCGGGACAGGTTTTGAAGATACGCAGTATTTT
>TRBV20-1|TRBD2|many|TRBJ2-5
CSASGGGRLQETQYF
TGCAGTGCTAGCGGCGGCGGGAGGTTGCAAGAGACCCAGTACTTC
>TRBV5-1|.|few|TRBJ2-5
CASSSRDSTYVTQYF
TGCGCCAGCAGCTCCCGGGACTCGACTTATGTGACCCAGTACTTC
>TRBV21-1|.|.|TRBJ1-1
CASSPPYAMNTEAFF
TGTGCCAGCAGCCCCCCCTATGCCATGAACACTGAAGCTTTCTTT
>TRBV12-3/TRBV12-4|.|few|TRBJ1-1
CASSPRVFGAFF
TGTGCCAGCAGTCCCCGGGTGTTTGGAGCTTTCTTT
>TRBV12-3/TRBV12-4|.|few|TRBJ2-6
CASSLVQGRGANVLTF
TGTGCCAGCAGTTTGGTTCAGGGGAGAGGGGCCAACGTCCTGACTTTC
>TRBV29-1|.|many|TRBJ2-5
CSVDAIGETQYF
TGCAGCGTTGACGCCATCGGCGAGACCCAGTACTTC
>TRBV7-2|TRBD1|many|TRBJ2-1
CASSPARDRVDEQFF
TGTGCCAGCAGCCCGGCCCGGGACAGGGTTGATGAGCAGTTCTTC
>TRBV7-2|TRBD2|few|TRBJ2-3
CASSLGSAGGPTDTQYF
TGTGCCAGCAGCTTAGGATCGGCGGGAGGGCCCACAGATACGCAGTATTTT
>TRBV20-1|.|few|TRBJ1-5
CSAPRRGMPHEPQHF
TGCAGTGCTCCAAGGAGAGGAATGCCCCACGAGCCCCAGCATTTT
>TRBV5-1|.|few|TRBJ1-2
CASSSLVNSNYGYTF
TGCGCCAGCAGTTCTCTGGTCAACAGTAACTATGGCTACACCTTC
>TRBV4-2|TRBD2|few|TRBJ2-1
CASGPKRGPYNEQFF
TGTGCCAGCGGCCCGAAGCGGGGTCCCTACAATGAGCAGTTCTTC
>TRBV7-9|.|few|TRBJ2-7
CASSHGTEGYEQYF
TGTGCCAGCAGCCATGGGACGGAGGGTTACGAGCAGTACTTC